Shown below are 18 T cell receptor beta chains from a single sample sequenced in a study of blood T cell repertoires in COVID-19. Only in-frame clones appear in the TCRdb table, and some are missing; sequencing was by immunoSEQ multiplex PCR. This table has hundreds of thousands of clones, more than 80% appearing once. Material: PBMCs or T cells enriched from blood (not recorded which). The receptor source for this set is a man younger than 40 who had recovered from COVID-19.

V usage is TRBV5-4 and J usage is TRBJ2-4; possible D gene TRBD1, 6 bases. Germline V gene sequence: CDR1 SGHNT, CDR2 YYREEE (reference sequence). The CDR3 is made up of 14 amino acids. V was shortened by 4 bases and J by 2 bases, with 10 bases between the two germline ends. CDR3 coding DNA: TGTGCCAGCAGCGAAGGGGGTTCCAAAAACATTCAGTACTTC. It translates to CASSEGGSKNIQYF.

The rearrangement links TRBV10-2 to TRBJ1-2, with a tentative D call TRBD1 (6 bases). CDR1 is WSHSY, CDR2 SAAADI, per germline. This CDR3 comprises 16 residues. The V end was cut by 3 bases, the J end by 1 base, with 15 bases between. In DNA form, the CDR3 reads TGCGCCAGCAGTGACCCAGGACAGACCTATAACTATGGCTACACCTTC. Protein sequence: CASSDPGQTYNYGYTF.

The V call is TRBV3-1 (or the pseudogene TRBV3-2), the J call TRBJ2-3, with D perhaps matching TRBD1 (5 bases). Germline V gene data show CDR1 as LGHDT and CDR2 as YNNKEL (reference sequence). The V end lost 5 bases, the J end lost 0 bases, and 9 bases lay between the germline ends. The length of the CDR3 is 14 residues. This chain's CDR3 is CASSKQGSTDTQYF. The CDR3 nucleotides read TGTGCCAGCAGCAAGCAGGGTAGCACAGATACGCAGTATTTT.

V gene TRBV19 combines with J gene TRBJ2-4; 14 positions agree with TRBD2. This CDR3 contains 18 residues. V shed 3 bases and J 1 base; nucleotides not matched to a gene: 5. Germline CDR1 and CDR2: LNHDA and SQIVND (reference sequence). CDR3 residues: CASSMETSGRVAKNIQYF. The CDR3 coding sequence is TGTGCCAGTAGTATGGAGACTAGCGGGAGGGTCGCCAAAAACATTCAGTACTTC.

This chain connects TRBV2 to TRBJ1-6, with D perhaps matching TRBD1 (5 bases). CDR3 length: 13 residues. Per the germline V gene, CDR1 is SNHLY and CDR2 is FYNNEI. V was pared by 7 bases and J by 9 bases, with 13 bases between. The CDR3 DNA reads TGTGCCAGCACCATGGGGGGAGGTTCACCCCTCCACTTT. This gives the protein CASTMGGGSPLHF.

The J gene is TRBJ1-1, the V gene TRBV28; D possibly corresponds to TRBD1 (5 bases). V dropped 4 bases and J dropped 4 bases, with 16 bases sitting between them. There are 15 residues in the CDR3. Germline V lookup: CDR1 MDHEN, CDR2 SYDVKM. The CDR3 loop is CASSSPGAGGTEAFF. CDR3 DNA sequence: TGTGCCAGCAGTTCCCCCGGGGCGGGGGGCACTGAAGCTTTCTTT.

The V call is TRBV28, the J call TRBJ2-1; D is unresolved. The germline gives CDR1 MDHEN, CDR2 SYDVKM. CDR3 length: 15 amino acids. The CDR3 region has the DNA TGTGCTAGTTTTTCGTCCGGAGCCACCTACAATGAGCAGTTCTTC. Amino acids: CASFSSGATYNEQFF. The full variable domain, rest sourced from reference TRBV28 and TRBJ2-1, is DVKVTQSSRYLVKRTGEKVFLECVQDMDHENMFWYRQDPGLGLRLIYFSYDVKMKEKGDIPEGYSVSREKKERFSLILESASTNQTSMYLCASFSSGATYNEQFFGPGTRLTVL.

The chain employs TRBV7-2 and TRBJ2-2, with D maybe TRBD2 (7 bases). CDR1 SGHTA and CDR2 FQGNSA come from the germline V gene. The germline V and J ends were trimmed by 5 bases and 3 bases, with 22 bases remaining between them. There are 18 residues in the CDR3. The CDR3 spells CASSLGGQSGAYTGELFF. In nucleotides, the CDR3 is TGTGCCAGCAGCCTGGGGGGGCAGAGCGGGGCTTACACCGGGGAGCTGTTTTTT.

V and J are TRBV7-9 and TRBJ1-2; possible D gene TRBD1, 6 bases. CDR1 SEHNR and CDR2 FQNEAQ come from the germline V gene (reference sequence). V was clipped by 6 bases and J by 4 bases, with 12 bases between them. This CDR3 is built from 13 residues. DNA for the CDR3: TGTGCCAGCAGTCAAGACAGGTTCTATGGCTACACCTTC. It specifies CASSQDRFYGYTF.

The chain recombines TRBV10-3 with TRBJ2-7, with 10 bases identical to TRBD1. Per the germline V gene, CDR1 is ENHRY and CDR2 is SYGVKD. The CDR3 runs to 14 residues. With V trimmed by 8 bases and J by 6 bases, 10 bases remained unmatched. This CDR3 reads CAIGGQGSVGEQYF. As DNA, the CDR3 is TGTGCCATCGGGGGACAGGGGAGTGTTGGCGAGCAGTACTTC.

This clone was counted ten times or more. This chain links TRBV14 with TRBJ1-2; 9 bases line up with TRBD1. The CDR3 contains 15 residues. V shed 2 bases, J shed 4 bases, and the junction held 5 bases outside the gene matches. Germline CDR1 SGHDN, CDR2 FVKESK. CDR3 in DNA: TGTGCCAGCAGCCAATTGGACAGGGGATCCTATGGCTACACCTTC. Translation gives CASSQLDRGSYGYTF.

V and J are TRBV3-1 (or the pseudogene TRBV3-2) and TRBJ2-7, with TRBD2 matching 7 bases. Germline lookup yields CDR1 LGHDT and CDR2 YNNKEL (reference sequence). The CDR3 sequence is 14 residues long. After removal of 4 bases from V and 3 bases from J, the junction contained 6 bases not matched to a gene. The CDR3 here is CASSPSGKVYEQYF. DNA of the CDR3: TGTGCCAGCAGCCCGAGCGGGAAGGTCTACGAGCAGTACTTC.

The V gene is TRBV10-1, the J gene TRBJ1-6, with unresolved D. V lost 2 bases, J lost 8 bases, and 10 bases lay in between. Germline V gives CDR1 WNHNN, CDR2 SYGVQD (reference sequence). The length of the CDR3 is 14 residues. CDR3 nucleotides: TGCGCCAGCAGTGAGACCGGGAATTATTCACCCCTCCACTTT. Encoded protein: CASSETGNYSPLHF.

The J gene is TRBJ1-5, the V gene TRBV4-1, with 9 nucleotides matching TRBD1. CDR1 is MGHRA, CDR2 YSYEKL, per germline. This CDR3 region has 14 residues. V lost 2 bases, J lost 6 bases, and 2 bases stayed unmatched. This CDR3 reads CASSQLGQGQPQHF. CDR3 DNA: TGCGCCAGCAGCCAATTGGGACAGGGTCAGCCCCAGCATTTT.

This clone was counted only a few times. The chain joins TRBV28 to TRBJ1-5; 9 bases line up with TRBD1. Germline lookup yields CDR1 MDHEN and CDR2 SYDVKM. V lost 10 bases to trimming and J lost 7 bases; unmatched junction nucleotides: 17. The CDR3 extends over 16 amino acids. The CDR3: CATGDQGTGFWQPQHF. As DNA, the CDR3 is TGTGCCACCGGGGATCAAGGGACAGGGTTCTGGCAGCCCCAGCATTTT.

This clone appeared once. This sequence joins TRBV13 and TRBJ2-7; TRBD1 matches 9 bases. Trimming took 10 bases from V and 1 from J; bases not matched to a gene: 20. Germline loops: CDR1 PRHDT, CDR2 FYEKMQ (reference sequence). The CDR3 loop spans 18 amino acids. The CDR3 loop reads CATLSLDRRTGVSYEQYF. CDR3 nucleotide sequence: TGTGCCACCCTCAGCTTAGACCGTCGGACAGGGGTTTCCTACGAGCAGTACTTC.

The chain is built from TRBV7-9 and TRBJ1-4; TRBD1 agrees at 8 bases. Germline assignment: CDR1 SEHNR and CDR2 FQNEAQ (reference sequence). The CDR3 length is 18 residues. The V segment lost 4 bases and the J segment 2 bases; nucleotides outside the gene matches: 12. The DNA of the CDR3 is TGTGCCAGCAGCTCTACCAGGCAGGGGGCTCTTACTAATGAAAAACTGTTTTTT. Translated, it gives CASSSTRQGALTNEKLFF.

As concerns this clone: Additional DNA sequences in this sample encode the identical CDR3. This chain uses TRBV18 with TRBJ1-1; D possibly corresponds to TRBD1 (5 bases). The germline V gene encodes CDR1 KGHSH and CDR2 LQKENI. V was trimmed by 1 base and J by 1 base, leaving 7 bases between them. The CDR3 has 14 amino acids. The CDR3 spells CASSPRQGNTEAFF. CDR3 sequence (DNA): TGTGCCAGCTCACCACGGCAGGGGAACACTGAAGCTTTCTTT. Filled out from reference TRBV18 and TRBJ1-1, the complete variable domain reads NAGVMQNPRHLVRRRGQEARLRCSPMKGHSHVYWYRQLPEEGLKFMVYLQKENIIDESGMPKERFSAEFPKEGPSILRIQQVVRGDSAAYFCASSPRQGNTEAFFGQGTRLTVV.